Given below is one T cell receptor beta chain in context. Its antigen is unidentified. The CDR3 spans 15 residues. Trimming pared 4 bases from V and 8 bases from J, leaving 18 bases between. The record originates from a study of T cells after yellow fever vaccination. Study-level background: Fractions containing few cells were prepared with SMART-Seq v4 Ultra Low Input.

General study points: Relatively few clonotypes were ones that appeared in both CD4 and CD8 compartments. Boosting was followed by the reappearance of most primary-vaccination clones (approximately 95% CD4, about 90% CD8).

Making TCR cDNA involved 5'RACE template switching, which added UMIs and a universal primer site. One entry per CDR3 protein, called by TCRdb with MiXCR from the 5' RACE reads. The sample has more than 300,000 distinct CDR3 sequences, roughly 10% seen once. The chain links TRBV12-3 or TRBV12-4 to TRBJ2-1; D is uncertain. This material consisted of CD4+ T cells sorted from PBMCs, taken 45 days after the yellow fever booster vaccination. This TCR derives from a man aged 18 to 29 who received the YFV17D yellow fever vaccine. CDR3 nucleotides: TGTGCCAGCAGTTCCCGCCGAGGAGCATTCGATGAGCAGTTCTTC. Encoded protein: CASSSRRGAFDEQFF.